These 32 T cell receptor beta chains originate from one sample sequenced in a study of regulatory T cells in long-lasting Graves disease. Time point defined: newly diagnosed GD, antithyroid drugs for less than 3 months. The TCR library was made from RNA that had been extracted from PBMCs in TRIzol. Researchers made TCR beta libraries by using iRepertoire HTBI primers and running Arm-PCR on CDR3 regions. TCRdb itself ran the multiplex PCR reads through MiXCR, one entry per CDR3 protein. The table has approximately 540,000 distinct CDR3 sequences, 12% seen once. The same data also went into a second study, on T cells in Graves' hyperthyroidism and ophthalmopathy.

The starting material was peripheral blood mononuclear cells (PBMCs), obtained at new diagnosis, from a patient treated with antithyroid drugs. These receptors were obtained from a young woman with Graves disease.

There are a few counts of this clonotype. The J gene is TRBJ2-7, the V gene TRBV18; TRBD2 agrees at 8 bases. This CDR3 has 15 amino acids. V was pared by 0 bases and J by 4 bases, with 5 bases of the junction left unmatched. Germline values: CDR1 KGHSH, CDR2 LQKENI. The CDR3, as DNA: TGTGCCAGCTCACCACCCAGCGGGGGACTTTACGAGCAGTACTTC. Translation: CASSPPSGGLYEQYF.

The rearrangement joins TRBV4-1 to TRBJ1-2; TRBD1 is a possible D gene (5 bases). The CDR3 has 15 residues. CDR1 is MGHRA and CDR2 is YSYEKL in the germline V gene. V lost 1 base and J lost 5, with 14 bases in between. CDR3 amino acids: CASSQVTGTAYGYTF. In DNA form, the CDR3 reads TGCGCCAGCAGCCAAGTAACCGGGACGGCTTATGGCTACACCTTC.

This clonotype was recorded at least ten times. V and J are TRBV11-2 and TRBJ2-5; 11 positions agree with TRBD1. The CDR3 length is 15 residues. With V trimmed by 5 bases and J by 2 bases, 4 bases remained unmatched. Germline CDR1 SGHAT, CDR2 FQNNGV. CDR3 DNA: TGTGCCAGCAGCCCCTGGGACAGGGGGCAAGAGACCCAGTACTTC. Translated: CASSPWDRGQETQYF.

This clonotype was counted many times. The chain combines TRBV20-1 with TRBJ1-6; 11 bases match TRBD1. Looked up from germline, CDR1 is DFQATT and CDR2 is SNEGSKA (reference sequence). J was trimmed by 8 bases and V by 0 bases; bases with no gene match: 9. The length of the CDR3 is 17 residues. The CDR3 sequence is CSARDRRKGQGDSPLHF. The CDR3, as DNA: TGCAGTGCTAGAGATAGGAGGAAGGGACAGGGGGATTCACCCCTCCACTTT.

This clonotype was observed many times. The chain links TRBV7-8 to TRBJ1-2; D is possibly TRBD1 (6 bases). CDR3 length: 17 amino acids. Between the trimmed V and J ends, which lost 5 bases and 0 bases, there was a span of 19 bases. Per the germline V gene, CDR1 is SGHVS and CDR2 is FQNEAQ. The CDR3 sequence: CASSPGGGALSNYGYTF. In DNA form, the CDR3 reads TGTGCCAGCAGCCCGGGGGGGGGCGCGTTATCTAACTATGGCTACACCTTC. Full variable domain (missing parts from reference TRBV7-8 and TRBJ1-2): GAGVSQSPRYKVAKRGQDVALRCDPISGHVSLFWYQQALGQGPEFLTYFQNEAQLDKSGLPSDRFFAERPEGSVSTLKIQRTQQEDSAVYLCASSPGGGALSNYGYTFGSGTRLTVV.

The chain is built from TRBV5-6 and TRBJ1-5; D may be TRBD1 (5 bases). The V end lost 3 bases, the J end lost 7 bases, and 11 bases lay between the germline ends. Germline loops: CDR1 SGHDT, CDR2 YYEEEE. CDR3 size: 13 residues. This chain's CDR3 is CASSWDRGQPQHF. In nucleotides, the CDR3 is TGTGCCAGCAGCTGGGACCGGGGGCAGCCCCAGCATTTT.

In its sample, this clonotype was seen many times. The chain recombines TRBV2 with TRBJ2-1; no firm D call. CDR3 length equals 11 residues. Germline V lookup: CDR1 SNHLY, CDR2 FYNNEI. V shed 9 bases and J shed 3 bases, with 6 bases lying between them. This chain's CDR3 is CARGIYNEQFF. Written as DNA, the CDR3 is TGTGCCAGGGGGATCTACAATGAGCAGTTCTTC. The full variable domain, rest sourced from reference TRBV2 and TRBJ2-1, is EPEVTQTPSHQVTQMGQEVILRCVPISNHLYFYWYRQILGQKVEFLVSFYNNEISEKSEIFDDQFSVERPDGSNFTLKIRSTKLEDSAMYFCARGIYNEQFFGPGTRLTVL.

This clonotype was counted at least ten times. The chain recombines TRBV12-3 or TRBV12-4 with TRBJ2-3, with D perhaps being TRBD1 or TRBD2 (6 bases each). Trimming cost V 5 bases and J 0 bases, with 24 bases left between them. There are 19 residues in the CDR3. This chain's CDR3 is CASSPPGARPEPSTDTQYF. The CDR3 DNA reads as TGTGCCAGCAGTCCCCCGGGGGCCAGGCCAGAACCTAGCACAGATACGCAGTATTTT.

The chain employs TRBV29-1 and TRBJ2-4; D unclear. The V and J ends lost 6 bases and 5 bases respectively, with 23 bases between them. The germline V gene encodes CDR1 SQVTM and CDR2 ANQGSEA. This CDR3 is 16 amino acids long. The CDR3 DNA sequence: TGCAGCGTAAAAAAATGGGAACCTAGGTTCCAAAACATTCAGTACTTC. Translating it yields CSVKKWEPRFQNIQYF.

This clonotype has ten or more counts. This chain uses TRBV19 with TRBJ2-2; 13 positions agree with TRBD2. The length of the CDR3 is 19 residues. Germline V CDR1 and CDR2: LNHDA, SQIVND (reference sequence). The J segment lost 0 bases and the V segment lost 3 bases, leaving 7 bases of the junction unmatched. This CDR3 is CASSMPGTSGAANTGELFF. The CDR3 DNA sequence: TGTGCCAGTAGTATGCCCGGGACTAGCGGGGCAGCGAACACCGGGGAGCTGTTTTTT.

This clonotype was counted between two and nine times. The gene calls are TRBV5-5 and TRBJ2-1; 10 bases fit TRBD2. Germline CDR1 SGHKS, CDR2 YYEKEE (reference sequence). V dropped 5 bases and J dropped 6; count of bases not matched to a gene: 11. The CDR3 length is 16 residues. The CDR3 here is CASSSMSGRALNEQFF. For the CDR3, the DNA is TGTGCCAGCAGTTCCATGAGCGGGAGGGCCCTCAATGAGCAGTTCTTC.

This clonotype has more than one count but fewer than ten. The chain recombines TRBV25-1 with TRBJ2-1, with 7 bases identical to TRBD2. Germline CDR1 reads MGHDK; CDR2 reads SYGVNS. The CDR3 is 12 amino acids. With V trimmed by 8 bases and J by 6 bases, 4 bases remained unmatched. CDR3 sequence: CASALAFNEQFF. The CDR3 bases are TGTGCCAGCGCACTAGCGTTCAATGAGCAGTTCTTC.

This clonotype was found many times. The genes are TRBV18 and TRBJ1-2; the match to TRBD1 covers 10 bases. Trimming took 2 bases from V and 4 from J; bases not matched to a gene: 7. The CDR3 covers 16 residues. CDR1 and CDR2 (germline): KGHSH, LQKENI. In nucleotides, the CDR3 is TGTGCCAGCTCACCAGAGACAGGGGGCATCGGCTATGGCTACACCTTC. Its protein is CASSPETGGIGYGYTF.

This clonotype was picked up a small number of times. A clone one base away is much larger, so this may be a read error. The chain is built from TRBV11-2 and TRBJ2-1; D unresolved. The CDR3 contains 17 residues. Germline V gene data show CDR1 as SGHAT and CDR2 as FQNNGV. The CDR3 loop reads CTSSLDPSPSSYNEQFF. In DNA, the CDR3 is TGTACCAGCAGCTTAGACCCGAGCCCTAGCTCCTACAATGAGCAGTTCTTC.

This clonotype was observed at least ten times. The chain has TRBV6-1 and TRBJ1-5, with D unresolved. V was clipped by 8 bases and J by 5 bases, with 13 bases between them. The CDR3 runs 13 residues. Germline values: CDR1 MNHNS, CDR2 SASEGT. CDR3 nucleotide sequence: TGTGCCAGCCGGAGCCAGTTTGATCAGCCCCAGCATTTT. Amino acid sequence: CASRSQFDQPQHF.

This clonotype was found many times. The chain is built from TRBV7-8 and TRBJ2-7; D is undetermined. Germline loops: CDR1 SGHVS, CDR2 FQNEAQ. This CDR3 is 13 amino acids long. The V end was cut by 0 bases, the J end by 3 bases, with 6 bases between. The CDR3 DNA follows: TGTGCCAGCAGCTTAGCCGCCGTCTACGAGCAGTACTTC. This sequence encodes CASSLAAVYEQYF.

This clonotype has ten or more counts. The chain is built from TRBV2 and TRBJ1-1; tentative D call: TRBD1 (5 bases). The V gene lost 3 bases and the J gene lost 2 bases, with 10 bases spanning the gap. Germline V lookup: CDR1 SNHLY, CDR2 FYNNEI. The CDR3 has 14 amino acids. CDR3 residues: CASSEGRINTEAFF. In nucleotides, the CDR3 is TGTGCCAGCAGTGAGGGACGGATAAACACTGAAGCTTTCTTT. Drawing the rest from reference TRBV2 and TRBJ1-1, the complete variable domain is EPEVTQTPSHQVTQMGQEVILRCVPISNHLYFYWYRQILGQKVEFLVSFYNNEISEKSEIFDDQFSVERPDGSNFTLKIRSTKLEDSAMYFCASSEGRINTEAFFGQGTRLTVV.

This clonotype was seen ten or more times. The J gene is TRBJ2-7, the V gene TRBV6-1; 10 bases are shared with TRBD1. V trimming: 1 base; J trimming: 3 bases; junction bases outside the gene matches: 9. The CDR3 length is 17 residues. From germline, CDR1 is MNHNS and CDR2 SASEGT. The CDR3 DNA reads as TGTGCCAGCAGTGAAGACAATTCCGGGACAGGGGTCTACGAGCAGTACTTC. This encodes CASSEDNSGTGVYEQYF.

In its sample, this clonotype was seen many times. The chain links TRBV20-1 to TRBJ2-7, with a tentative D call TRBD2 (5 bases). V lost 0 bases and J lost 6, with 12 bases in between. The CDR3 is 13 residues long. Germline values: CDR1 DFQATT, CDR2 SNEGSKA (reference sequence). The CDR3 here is CSARDWSEGEQYF. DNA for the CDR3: TGCAGTGCTAGAGATTGGTCCGAGGGCGAGCAGTACTTC.

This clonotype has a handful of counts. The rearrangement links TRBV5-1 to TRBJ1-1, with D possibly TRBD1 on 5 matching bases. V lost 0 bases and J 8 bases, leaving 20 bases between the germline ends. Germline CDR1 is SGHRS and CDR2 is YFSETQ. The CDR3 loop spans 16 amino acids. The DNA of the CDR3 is TGCGCCAGCAGCTTGGAACCGGGACGGTGGCTTCGGGAAGCTTTCTTT. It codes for CASSLEPGRWLREAFF.

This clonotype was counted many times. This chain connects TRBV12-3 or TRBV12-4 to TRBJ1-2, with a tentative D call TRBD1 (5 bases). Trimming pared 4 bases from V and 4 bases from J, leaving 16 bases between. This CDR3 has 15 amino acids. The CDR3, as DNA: TGTGCCAGCAGTTGGGCACCGACAGTGAGCTATGGCTACACCTTC. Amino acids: CASSWAPTVSYGYTF.

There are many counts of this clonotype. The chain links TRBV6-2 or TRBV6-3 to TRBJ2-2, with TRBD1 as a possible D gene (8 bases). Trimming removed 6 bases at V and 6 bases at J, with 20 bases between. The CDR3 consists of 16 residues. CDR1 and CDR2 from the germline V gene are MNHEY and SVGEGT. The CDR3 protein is CASSSPQGGSSGELFF. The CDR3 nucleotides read TGTGCCAGCAGCTCACCACAGGGGGGGTCGTCCGGGGAGCTGTTTTTT.

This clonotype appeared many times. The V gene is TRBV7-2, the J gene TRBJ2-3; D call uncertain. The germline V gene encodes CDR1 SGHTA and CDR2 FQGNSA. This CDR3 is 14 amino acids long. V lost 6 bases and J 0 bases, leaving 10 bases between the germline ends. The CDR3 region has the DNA TGTGCCAGCAGTTATGCCCCTAGCACAGATACGCAGTATTTT. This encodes CASSYAPSTDTQYF.

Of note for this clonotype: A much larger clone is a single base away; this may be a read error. The CDR3 is CASSQIRYRVTEGFF. The CDR3 bases are TGTGCCAGCAGCCAAATACGGTACAGGGTCACTGAAGGTTTCTTT. The chain joins TRBV7-9 to TRBJ1-1, with D perhaps matching TRBD1 (6 bases). The CDR3 contains 15 residues. Germline CDR1 is SEHNR and CDR2 is FQNEAQ (reference sequence).

CDR3: CASSLSGRRGETQYF. The CDR3 DNA sequence: TGCGCCAGCAGCTTAAGCGGGAGGCGCGGGGAGACCCAGTACTTC. This sequence joins TRBV5-1 and TRBJ2-1, with 9 positions matching TRBD2. The tail of the sequence fits TRBJ2-5 better, so the J call may be wrong. The CDR3 runs to 15 residues. CDR1 is SGHRS and CDR2 is YFSETQ in the germline V gene.

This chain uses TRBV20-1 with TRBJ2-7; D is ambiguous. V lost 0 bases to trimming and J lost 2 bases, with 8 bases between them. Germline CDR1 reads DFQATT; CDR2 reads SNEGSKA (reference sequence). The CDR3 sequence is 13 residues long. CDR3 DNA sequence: TGCAGTGCTAGAGAAGGACCTACCTACGAGCAGTACTTC. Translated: CSAREGPTYEQYF.

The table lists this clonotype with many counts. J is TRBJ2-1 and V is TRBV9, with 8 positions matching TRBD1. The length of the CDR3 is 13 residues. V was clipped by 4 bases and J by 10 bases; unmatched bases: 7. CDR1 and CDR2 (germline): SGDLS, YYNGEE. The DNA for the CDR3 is TGTGCCAGCAGCTCACACACAGGGGGAGAGCAGTTCTTC. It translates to CASSSHTGGEQFF.

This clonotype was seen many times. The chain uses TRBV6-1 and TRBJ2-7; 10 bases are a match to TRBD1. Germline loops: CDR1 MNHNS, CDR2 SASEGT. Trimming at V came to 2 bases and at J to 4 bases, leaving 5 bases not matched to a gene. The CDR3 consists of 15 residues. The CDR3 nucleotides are TGTGCCAGCAGTGAAACAGGACAGGGGGATTACGAGCAGTACTTC. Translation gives CASSETGQGDYEQYF.

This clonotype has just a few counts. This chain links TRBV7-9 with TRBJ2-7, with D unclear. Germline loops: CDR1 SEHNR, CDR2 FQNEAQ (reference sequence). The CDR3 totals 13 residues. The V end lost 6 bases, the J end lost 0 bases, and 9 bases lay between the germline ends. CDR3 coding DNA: TGTGCCAGCAGGGACGTTAGCTCCTACGAGCAGTACTTC. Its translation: CASRDVSSYEQYF.

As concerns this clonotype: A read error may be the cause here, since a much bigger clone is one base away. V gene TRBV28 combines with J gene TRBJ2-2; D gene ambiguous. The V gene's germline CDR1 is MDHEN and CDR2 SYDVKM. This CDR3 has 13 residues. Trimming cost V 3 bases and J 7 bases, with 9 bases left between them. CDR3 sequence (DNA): TGTGCCAGCAGTTTGTTTCGAATCGGGGAGCTGTTTTTT. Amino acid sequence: CASSLFRIGELFF.

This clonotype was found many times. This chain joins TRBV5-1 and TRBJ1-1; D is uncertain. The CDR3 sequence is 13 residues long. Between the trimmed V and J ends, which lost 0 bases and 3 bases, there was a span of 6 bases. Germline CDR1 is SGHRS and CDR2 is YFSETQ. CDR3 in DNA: TGCGCCAGCAGCTTGGCCCCGGACACTGAAGCTTTCTTT. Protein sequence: CASSLAPDTEAFF. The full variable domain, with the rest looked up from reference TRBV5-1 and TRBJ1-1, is KAGVTQTPRYLIKTRGQQVTLSCSPISGHRSVSWYQQTPGQGLQFLFEYFSETQRNKGNFPGRFSGRQFSNSRSEMNVSTLELGDSALYLCASSLAPDTEAFFGQGTRLTVV.

The DNA of the CDR3 is TGCGCCAGCAGTATGTGGGAGGGAGGCATCAATGAGCAGTTCTTC. Its protein is CASSMWEGGINEQFF. The chain carries TRBV10-2 and TRBJ2-1; 7 nucleotides line up with TRBD2. The CDR3 is made up of 15 amino acids. V dropped 5 bases and J dropped 6; count of bases not matched to a gene: 10. Per the germline V gene, CDR1 is WSHSY and CDR2 is SAAADI.